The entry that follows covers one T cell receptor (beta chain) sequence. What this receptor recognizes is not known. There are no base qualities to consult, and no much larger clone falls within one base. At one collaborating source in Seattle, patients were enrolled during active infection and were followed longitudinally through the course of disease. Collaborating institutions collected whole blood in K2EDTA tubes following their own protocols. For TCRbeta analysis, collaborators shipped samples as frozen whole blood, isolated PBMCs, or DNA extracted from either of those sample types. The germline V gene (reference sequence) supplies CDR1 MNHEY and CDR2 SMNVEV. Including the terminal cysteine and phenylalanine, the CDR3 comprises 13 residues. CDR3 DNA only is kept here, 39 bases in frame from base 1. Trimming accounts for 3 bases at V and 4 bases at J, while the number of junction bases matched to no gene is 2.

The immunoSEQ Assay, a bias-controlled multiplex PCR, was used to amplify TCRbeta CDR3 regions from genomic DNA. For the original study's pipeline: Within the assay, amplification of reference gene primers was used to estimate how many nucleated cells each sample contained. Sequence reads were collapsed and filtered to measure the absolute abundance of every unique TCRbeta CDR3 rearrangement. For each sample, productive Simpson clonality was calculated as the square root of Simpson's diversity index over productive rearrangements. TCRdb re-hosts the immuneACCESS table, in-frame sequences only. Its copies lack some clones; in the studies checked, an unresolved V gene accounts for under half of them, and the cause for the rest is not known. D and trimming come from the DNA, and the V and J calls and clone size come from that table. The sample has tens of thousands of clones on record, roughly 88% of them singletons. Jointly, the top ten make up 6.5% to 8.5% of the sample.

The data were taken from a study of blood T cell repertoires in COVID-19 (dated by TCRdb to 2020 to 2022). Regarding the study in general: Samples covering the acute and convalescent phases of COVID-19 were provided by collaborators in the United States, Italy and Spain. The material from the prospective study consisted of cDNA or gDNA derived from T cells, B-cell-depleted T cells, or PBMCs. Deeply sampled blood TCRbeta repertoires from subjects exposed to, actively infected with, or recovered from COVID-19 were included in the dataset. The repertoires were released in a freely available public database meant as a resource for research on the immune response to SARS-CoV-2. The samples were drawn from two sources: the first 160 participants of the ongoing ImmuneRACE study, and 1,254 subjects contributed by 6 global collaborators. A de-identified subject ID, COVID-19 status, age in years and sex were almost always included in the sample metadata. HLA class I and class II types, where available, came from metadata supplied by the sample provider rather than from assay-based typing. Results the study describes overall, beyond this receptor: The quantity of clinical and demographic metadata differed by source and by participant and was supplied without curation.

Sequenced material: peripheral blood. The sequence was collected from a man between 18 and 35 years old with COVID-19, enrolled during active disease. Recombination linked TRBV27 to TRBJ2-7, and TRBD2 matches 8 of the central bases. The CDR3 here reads CASSFPGGYEQYF. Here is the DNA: TGTGCCAGCAGTTTTCCGGGGGGGTACGAGCAGTACTTC.